One TCR beta chain is described in this entry. The antigen remains undetermined. Germline V gene data show CDR1 as WSHSY and CDR2 as SAAADI. CDR3 length: 16 amino acids. The germline V and J ends were trimmed by 8 bases and 3 bases, with 20 bases remaining between them. TCRdb called the 5' RACE reads again in MiXCR, with one record for every CDR3 protein. The repertoire holds under 300,000 distinct CDR3 sequences, with 6.7% as singletons. This entry is derived from a study of T cells after yellow fever vaccination. Findings and caveats of the study: Once the booster was given, most primary-vaccination clones reappeared, at over 95% for CD4 and more than 85% for CD8.

This material consisted of CD4+ T cells sorted from PBMCs, taken on the day of the yellow fever booster vaccination. The receptor was derived from a man younger than 45 who received the YFV17D yellow fever vaccine. The chain employs TRBV10-2 and TRBJ2-1; weak D call: TRBD1 (6 bases). CDR3 nucleotides: TGCGCCAGCGATTCTGATTTGGGGACAAGCTACAATGAGCAGTTCTTC. This gives the protein CASDSDLGTSYNEQFF.